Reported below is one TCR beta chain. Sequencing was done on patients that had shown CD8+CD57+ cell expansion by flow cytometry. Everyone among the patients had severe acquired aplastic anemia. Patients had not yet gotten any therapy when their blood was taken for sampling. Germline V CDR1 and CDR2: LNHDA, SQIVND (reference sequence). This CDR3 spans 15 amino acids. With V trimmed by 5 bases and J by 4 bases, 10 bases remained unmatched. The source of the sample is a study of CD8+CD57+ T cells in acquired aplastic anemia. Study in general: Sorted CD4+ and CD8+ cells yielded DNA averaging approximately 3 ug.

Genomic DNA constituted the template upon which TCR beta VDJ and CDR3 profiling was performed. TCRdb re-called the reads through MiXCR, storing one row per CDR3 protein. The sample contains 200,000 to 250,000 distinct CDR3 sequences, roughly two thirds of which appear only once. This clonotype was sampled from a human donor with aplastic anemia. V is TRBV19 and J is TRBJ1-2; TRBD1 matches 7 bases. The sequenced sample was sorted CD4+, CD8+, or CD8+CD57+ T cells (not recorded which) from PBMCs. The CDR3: CASSPRARQGYGYTF. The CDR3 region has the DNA TGTGCCAGTAGTCCGAGGGCCCGACAGGGCTATGGCTACACCTTC.